Listed here is a single T cell receptor beta chain. What it recognizes is unknown. The source of the sample is a study of cytomegalovirus exposure and HLA in healthy donors. The overall study: Membership in the Caucasian-associated ancestry cluster was found for around 81% of 398 genotyped donors.

The PCR had 60 Vbeta and 13 Jbeta primers. The table came from immunoSEQ multiplex PCR; TCRdb's copy has only in-frame clones and leaves some out. The sample has around 160,000 clones, roughly 85% seen once; the top ten hold around an eighth. Whole-study results and caveats: The classifier reportedly diagnosed cytomegalovirus status with high sensitivity and specificity. The listing of roughly 160 TCR beta chains classed them as cytomegalovirus-associated. Earlier findings revealed that most TCR beta V segments proved productive either about 87% or about 30% of the time.

The CDR3 sequence is 13 residues long. The J segment lost 5 bases and the V segment lost 4 bases, leaving 4 bases of the junction unmatched. CDR1 and CDR2 from the germline V gene are SGHRS and YFSETQ. Sequencing was done on a sample of PBMCs. The sequence derives from a man in his fifties or sixties in good health and CMV-seropositive. J is TRBJ2-3 and V is TRBV5-1; 7 nucleotides match TRBD1. The CDR3 loop is CASSAGTEDTQYF. The DNA of the CDR3 is TGCGCCAGCAGCGCCGGGACAGAAGATACGCAGTATTTT.